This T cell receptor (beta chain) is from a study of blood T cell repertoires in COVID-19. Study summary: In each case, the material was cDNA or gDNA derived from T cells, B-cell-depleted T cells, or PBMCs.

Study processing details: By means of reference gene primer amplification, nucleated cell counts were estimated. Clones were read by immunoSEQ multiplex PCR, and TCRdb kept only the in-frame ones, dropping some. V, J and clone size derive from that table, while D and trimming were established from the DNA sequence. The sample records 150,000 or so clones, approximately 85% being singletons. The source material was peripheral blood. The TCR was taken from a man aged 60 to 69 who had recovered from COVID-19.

CDR3: CASREGESSSSYEQYF. CDR3 DNA: TGTGCCAGCAGAGAGGGGGAAAGCTCGAGCTCCTACGAGCAGTACTTC. The V call is TRBV3-1 (or the pseudogene TRBV3-2), the J call TRBJ2-7, with D maybe TRBD1 (6 bases). V dropped 6 bases and J dropped 0 bases, with 18 bases sitting between them. The V gene's germline CDR1 is LGHDT and CDR2 YNNKEL (reference sequence). CDR3 length equals 16 residues.